This TCR beta chain was documented in a study of CD8 T cells in Susac syndrome (dated by TCRdb to about 2019). Broadly, across the study: Repertoire sequencing was used to test whether CD8+ T cell activation and differentiation in Susac syndrome was antigen driven. CD8+ T cell repertoire clonality was compared between more than 9 healthy donors, approximately 14 Susac syndrome patients and 15 multiple sclerosis patients.

What the authors observed across the whole study: The study acknowledged that relatively few individuals were included in the TCR sequencing and HLA analysis.

Concerning this clonotype itself: The clone's antigen remains unknown. Base qualities are missing; no much larger clone stands one base away.

RNA was extracted using the RNeasy kit, and roughly 0.5 to 1 microgram was reverse transcribed with random hexamers. TCR beta CDR3 regions were amplified with the immunoSEQ multiplex PCR assay covering 54 Vbeta and 13 Jbeta segments. PCR amplification bias was corrected using a synthetic template baseline for primer optimization and computational correction. Processing in the source paper ran as follows. Reads were annotated to V, D and J genes according to IMGT and were analyzed with immunoSEQ Analyzer, with only productive sequences retained. Clonality was calculated as one minus the Shannon entropy normalized by log2 of the number of productive unique sequences. For each patient and control, public and private clones were evaluated among the 100 most prevalent clones. A clone was defined as Susac-specific if it was absent from the healthy and MS cohorts, from over 1,000 published viral clones and from other ImmuneACCESS disease sequences. TCRdb ran its own pipeline on the public reads, namely fastp trimming at Q25 and MiXCR clone calling, and kept in-frame beta chains. Rows are combined by CDR3 protein, so each entry shows the most common genes and DNA. What appears here as the V and J calls and clone size reflects TCRdb's work, not the paper's. A total of some 300,000 distinct CDR3 sequences appear in this sample, more than 75% of them only once. Jointly, the top ten make up about 0.11% of the sample.

V loses 5 bases of germline sequence and J loses 6 bases, and the interval between the two ends is 10 bases. Taken from cysteine to phenylalanine, the CDR3 has 13 residues. CDR3 DNA is the only sequence kept; it has 39 bases, read in frame from the first base. Taken from the germline V gene, the CDR1 and CDR2 loops are SGHTA and FQGTGA. Peripheral blood CD8+ and CD4+ T cells from healthy donors, Susac syndrome patients and multiple sclerosis patients were profiled by high-throughput TCR beta sequencing. Multiple sclerosis controls were treatment-naive patients with stable or active relapsing-remitting disease fulfilling revised McDonald criteria. Bulk CD8+ and CD4+ T cells were purified magnetically by negative isolation, whereas CD8+ TEMRA cells were enriched by FACS. Blood was drawn into EDTA tubes, processed within 24 hours, and PBMCs were isolated by density gradient centrifugation. PBMCs destined for TCR sequencing were cryopreserved in liquid nitrogen and later thawed in a 37 °C water bath. The sorted or isolated CD4+, CD8+ and CD8+ TEMRA cells reached a purity of at least 90%.

The sequence joins TRBV7-3 to TRBJ2-2; TRBD1 is perhaps the D gene, given 6 matching bases. The sample taken for sequencing was CD8+ T cells from PBMCs. The clonotype was recovered from a human donor with multiple sclerosis. The DNA sequence reads TGTGCCAGCAGCCCTCCAGGGGCCGGGGAGCTGTTTTTT. This encodes CASSPPGAGELFF.